This T cell receptor (beta chain) was sequenced during a study of blood T cell repertoires in COVID-19. Background on the study: Sites in the United States, Italy and Spain provided acute and convalescent COVID-19 samples. Sources were T cells, B-cell-depleted T cells, or PBMCs; the material itself was cDNA or gDNA.

Sequencing was performed with immunoSEQ multiplex PCR; in TCRdb, only in-frame clones are kept and a portion is missing. The table records approximately 400,000 clones, 80% to 85% of them present only once. Study members were between 18 and 89 years old and lived in 20 to 30 US regions. Cohort 3 recovery required two negative PCRs, clearance, or symptom resolution. The length of the CDR3 is 17 residues. Germline V gene lookup returns CDR1 MNHEY and CDR2 SVGEGT. V was clipped by 0 bases and J by 6 bases; unmatched bases: 7. The V and J genes are TRBV6-2 or TRBV6-3 and TRBJ2-1; the match to TRBD2 covers 11 bases. The sequenced sample was PBMCs or T cells enriched from blood (not recorded which). The receptor was derived from a woman aged 50 to 60 who had recovered from COVID-19. For the CDR3, the DNA is TGTGCCAGCAGTTACTCGAGTGCGGGGACTAGCGGCAATGAGCAGTTCTTC. Its protein is CASSYSSAGTSGNEQFF.